The clone carrying this T cell receptor (beta chain) was detected a few times. Its specificity is unknown. The CDR3 is made up of 15 amino acids. Germline-derived CDR1 and CDR2 are SGHAT and FQNNGV. V gave up 8 bases and J gave up 2 bases, with 19 bases separating them. The sample belongs to a study of blood T cells in healthy people across ages. Study-level background: When template switching was applied, about one barcoded beta molecule was captured per two T cells. Regarding the study as a whole: Estimated diversity, derived from one million T cells, was regarded as an underestimate.

At least 6 million PBMCs were isolated per sample. Together with a sample-barcoded 5' primer, a J-beta primer mix was included in a second PCR lasting roughly 7 to 11 cycles. The authors tagged each cDNA molecule using a template-switch adaptor with 12 random nucleotides. MiXCR, applied by TCRdb to the 5' RACE reads, yields one record per CDR3 protein. Of 1.5 million to 2 million distinct CDR3 sequences in the sample, about 50% are singletons; the top ten hold about 2.1%. The gene calls are TRBV11-2 and TRBJ2-7; maybe TRBD1 (6 bases). What was sequenced was blood. This clonotype was obtained from a woman between 35 and 50 years old in good health. In DNA, the CDR3 is TGTGCCAGCGGCCACCTACAGGGTGCGGCCTACGAGCAGTACTTC. This sequence encodes CASGHLQGAAYEQYF.